These T cell receptor beta chains were read from a single sample in a study of blood T cell repertoires in COVID-19. Measured with immunoSEQ multiplex PCR; TCRdb has only the in-frame clones, and not every one. The sample has 140,000 to 150,000 clones, 87% seen once. Sample: PBMCs or T cells enriched from blood (not recorded which). Source of these receptors: a man aged 55 to 70 who had recovered from COVID-19. Each CDR3 is given with its conserved first and last residue. Each record gives: J gene, V gene, D gene, clone size, CDR3 DNA, CDR3 protein. A D gene is named only where the DNA matches it firmly. Only part of the rows carry a size: once, few, many, or a class if the clone is expanded.

>TRBJ1-3|TRBV28|-|-
TGTGCCAGCAGCCTTACCGGGTCTAGCTCTGGAAACACCATATATTTT
CASSLTGSSSGNTIYF
>TRBJ1-5|TRBV28|-|-
TGTGCCACTCATTCGAGGGCGTTCGGAGTTCAGCCCCAGCATTTT
CATHSRAFGVQPQHF
>TRBJ1-1|TRBV5-4|TRBD1|-
TGTGCCAGCAGAGCTGGGACAGGGATGAACACTGAAGCTTTCTTT
CASRAGTGMNTEAFF
>TRBJ1-4|TRBV30|TRBD1|few
TGTGCCTGGAGTGCCCCTTCCGGGACAGGGAAAGCAACTAATGAAAAACTGTTTTTT
CAWSAPSGTGKATNEKLFF
>TRBJ2-3|TRBV9|TRBD2|-
TGTGCCAGCAGCGTTGGGGCCCTCTCGCGGGGGGGCCGAGATACGCAGTATTTT
CASSVGALSRGGRDTQYF
>TRBJ1-1|TRBV19|-|-
TGTGCCAGTAGTATTGGGCAAACCAGGACTGAAGCTTTCTTT
CASSIGQTRTEAFF
>TRBJ1-6|TRBV6-5|TRBD1|-
TGTGCCAGCAGTTGGGACAGGGCTGGGCGATCACCCCTCCACTTT
CASSWDRAGRSPLHF
>TRBJ1-6|TRBV5-1|TRBD1|-
TGCGCCAGCAGCTTGGAGGGACAGGGTTCTGGGTCACCCCTCCACTTT
CASSLEGQGSGSPLHF
>TRBJ2-7|TRBV7-8|-|once
TGTGCCAGCAGCAAAACACAGGGATCCTACGAGCAGTACTTC
CASSKTQGSYEQYF
>TRBJ1-5|TRBV24-1|-|-
TGTGCCACCAGTGATGGGAGTAGCAATCAGCCCCAGCATTTT
CATSDGSSNQPQHF
>TRBJ2-3|TRBV10-1|-|-
TGCGCCACCGGGACTAGCACAGATACGCAGTATTTT
CATGTSTDTQYF
>TRBJ1-1|TRBV19|-|few
TGTGCCAGTATAGGGGATATGAACACTGAAGCTTTCTTT
CASIGDMNTEAFF
>TRBJ2-3|TRBV7-3|-|-
TGTGCCAGCAGCTTAAGACTCGGACAAGGGGGAGATACGCAGTATTTT
CASSLRLGQGGDTQYF
>TRBJ1-4|TRBV13|-|-
TGTGCCAGCAGCTTAAGCGGGTCTGGTGAAAAACTGTTTTTT
CASSLSGSGEKLFF
>TRBJ1-1|TRBV5-5|-|-
TGTGCCAGCAGCTTGGATAACAGGGACCCTGAAGCTTTCTTT
CASSLDNRDPEAFF
>TRBJ1-2|TRBV27|TRBD1|-
TGTGCCAGCAGTTTTTTAAGGGGGCGAAAAGAGTATGGCTACACCTTC
CASSFLRGRKEYGYTF
>TRBJ2-2|TRBV18|-|-
TGTGCCAGCTCACCATCAATCCAGAACACCGGGGAGCTGTTTTTT
CASSPSIQNTGELFF
>TRBJ1-6|TRBV18|-|-
TGTGCCAGCTCACCAGGGCAGGATTCACCCCTCCACTTT
CASSPGQDSPLHF
>TRBJ2-3|TRBV19|TRBD2|-
TGTGCCAGTAGTACGGGACTAGCGGGAGACGCAGATACGCAGTATTTT
CASSTGLAGDADTQYF
>TRBJ1-5|TRBV19|-|once
TGTGCCAGTAGTATAAGGGCAGGGTCAAATCAGCCCCAGCATTTT
CASSIRAGSNQPQHF
>TRBJ1-3|TRBV11-2|TRBD1|-
TGTGCCAGCAGCTACAGGGGGCCAGGAAACACCATATATTTT
CASSYRGPGNTIYF
>TRBJ2-1|TRBV9|TRBD2|few
TGTGCCAGCAGCGCTGGGACTAGCGGGATTCACAATGAGCAGTTCTTC
CASSAGTSGIHNEQFF
>TRBJ2-7|TRBV18|TRBD2|-
TGTGCCAGCTCACCACCAAGCGGGAGGGACTCCGGGCAGTACTTC
CASSPPSGRDSGQYF
>TRBJ1-1|TRBV20-1|TRBD1|-
TGCAGTGCTAGTATGACAGGGGTCTACACTGAAGCTTTCTTT
CSASMTGVYTEAFF
>TRBJ1-1|TRBV7-8|-|-
TGTGCCAGCAGAGGGCGTGGGGGGTTGAACACTGAAGCTTTCTTT
CASRGRGGLNTEAFF
>TRBJ2-7|TRBV7-6|-|-
TGTGCCAGCAGCTTAGGTGTTTTAGTCTACGAGCAGTACTTC
CASSLGVLVYEQYF
>TRBJ1-3|TRBV5-1|-|-
TGCGCCAGCAGCTTGGCCGTTTCAGGCTCTGGAAACACCATATATTTT
CASSLAVSGSGNTIYF
>TRBJ1-3|TRBV6-1|-|-
TGTGCCAGCAGTGAAGCGCAGGGACTCTCTGGAAACACCATATATTTT
CASSEAQGLSGNTIYF
>TRBJ2-1|TRBV6-4|-|-
TGTGCCAGCAGTGCACAGGGTTTTACCTACAATGAGCAGTTCTTC
CASSAQGFTYNEQFF
>TRBJ1-3|TRBV3-1/TRBV3-2|-|-
TGTGCCAGCAGCCATTCGGCTGGAAACACCATATATTTT
CASSHSAGNTIYF
>TRBJ1-2|TRBV28|-|-
TGTGCCAGCAGTCCTCCGACAGGCACCTATGGCTACACCTTC
CASSPPTGTYGYTF
>TRBJ2-3|TRBV5-1|-|-
TGCGCCAGCAGCTTGCCAACAGATACGCAGTATTTT
CASSLPTDTQYF
>TRBJ2-7|TRBV3-1/TRBV3-2|TRBD2|-
TGTGCCAGCAGCCCTTACGGGAGGGCCTCCTACGAGCAGTACTTC
CASSPYGRASYEQYF
>TRBJ2-2|TRBV7-9|TRBD1|-
TGTGCCAGCAGCACGACAGGGGCTAACACCGGGGAGCTGTTTTTT
CASSTTGANTGELFF
>TRBJ1-6|TRBV28|TRBD1|-
TGTGCCAGCAGTAGGACAGGGGATTCACCCCTCCACTTT
CASSRTGDSPLHF
>TRBJ2-7|TRBV21-1|-|-
TGTGCCAGCAGCGCTCCGGGACAGGGAGAGGGCGAGCAGTACTTC
CASSAPGQGEGEQYF
>TRBJ1-2|TRBV19|-|few
TGTGCCAGTAGCCGGGAGGAGGGTTGGGGCTACACCTTC
CASSREEGWGYTF
>TRBJ2-2|TRBV7-3|TRBD2|-
TGTGCCAGCAGCCCCCTAGCGGGAGCAGGGACCGGGGAGCTGTTTTTT
CASSPLAGAGTGELFF
>TRBJ2-7|TRBV6-5|TRBD1|once
TGTGCCAGCAGGATGGGACAGGCCTCCTACGAGCAGTACTTC
CASRMGQASYEQYF
>TRBJ1-2|TRBV3-1/TRBV3-2|-|-
TGTGCCAGCAGCCAAGACGACATCCTCTATGGCTACACCTTC
CASSQDDILYGYTF
>TRBJ2-3|TRBV28|TRBD1|-
TGTGCCAGCAGCCCCCCAGGGGGCAGCACAGATACGCAGTATTTT
CASSPPGGSTDTQYF
>TRBJ1-2|TRBV19|TRBD1|-
TGTGCCAGTAATACAGGGGTTCCGGTCTATGGCTACACCTTC
CASNTGVPVYGYTF
>TRBJ2-1|TRBV5-1|-|once
TGCGCCAGCAGCTTAGGGGATTCCTACAATGAGCAGTTCTTC
CASSLGDSYNEQFF
>TRBJ2-5|TRBV28|TRBD1|-
TGTGCCAGCAGTTCCCGACAGGGGGCAGGGGAGACCCAGTACTTC
CASSSRQGAGETQYF
>TRBJ2-4|TRBV5-1|-|-
TGCGCCAGCAGCTTGGGCCGGGACACAAGCCGAGGGGCCAAAAACATTCAGTACTTC
CASSLGRDTSRGAKNIQYF
>TRBJ1-6|TRBV11-2|-|-
TGTGCCAGCAGCATAACTGTCAATCCAGGGCATAATTCACCCCTCCACTTT
CASSITVNPGHNSPLHF
>TRBJ1-6|TRBV7-9|-|-
TGTGCCAGCGGCGGGGGTTTGGGAGTTAATTCACCCCTCCACTTT
CASGGGLGVNSPLHF
>TRBJ1-6|TRBV5-4|-|-
TGTGCCAGCAGGGTTGACCCCAGGGGTAATTCACCCCTCCACTTT
CASRVDPRGNSPLHF
>TRBJ2-7|TRBV9|-|-
TGTGCCAGCAGCGTAGCACCCGACCGGGGCGAGCAGTACTTC
CASSVAPDRGEQYF
>TRBJ1-5|TRBV3-1/TRBV3-2|-|-
TGTGCCAGCAGCCAAGCTTTGTCAGGGCCTCAGCCCCAGCATTTT
CASSQALSGPQPQHF
>TRBJ2-1|TRBV6-5|TRBD1|-
TGTGCCAGCAGTAGACAGGGTGGTTTTTACAATGAGCAGTTCTTC
CASSRQGGFYNEQFF
>TRBJ2-6|TRBV7-6|-|once
TGTGCCAGCAGCTTGCAGGGTTTCTCTGGGGCCAACGTCCTGACTTTC
CASSLQGFSGANVLTF
>TRBJ1-2|TRBV28|TRBD1|-
TGTGCCAGCAGTTTACAGACAGGGACTTGGGGGGGCTACACCTTC
CASSLQTGTWGGYTF
>TRBJ1-5|TRBV7-9|TRBD1|-
TGTGCCAGCAGCTTGGACAGGGTTCCGGATCAGCCCCAGCATTTT
CASSLDRVPDQPQHF
>TRBJ1-1|TRBV5-1|-|-
TGCGCCAGCAGCCAGGGACACCAGAACACTGAAGCTTTCTTT
CASSQGHQNTEAFF
>TRBJ1-3|TRBV9|-|-
TGTGCCAGCAGCGTAGGGGGGGCTGGAAACACCATATATTTT
CASSVGGAGNTIYF
>TRBJ1-2|TRBV10-3|-|few
TGTGCCATCAGCCGGGACACTCGGGGCTACACCTTC
CAISRDTRGYTF
>TRBJ2-2|TRBV6-5|-|-
TGTGCCAGCAGGGATACGACAGTCACCGGGGAGCTGTTTTTT
CASRDTTVTGELFF
>TRBJ1-1|TRBV30|TRBD1|once
TGTGCCTGGAATACCGGGACAGGGGGCAATTGGGCTGAAGCTTTCTTT
CAWNTGTGGNWAEAFF